The clone carrying this T cell receptor (beta chain) was found a few times. Antigen: not known. TCRdb ran MiXCR on the 5' RACE reads and lists one entry per CDR3 protein. The sample has about 130,000 distinct CDR3 sequences, approximately 10% seen once. This sample is drawn from a study of CD8 T cells in ankylosing spondylitis. Study-wide results and limits: Clones linked to disease, bearing a CD8+ phenotype, were relatively rare in peripheral blood. Some motif variants were previously reported in reactive arthritis synovial fluid and blood.

CDR1 and CDR2 (germline): DFQATT, SNEGSKA (reference sequence). CDR3 length equals 14 residues. V lost 5 bases to trimming and J lost 7 bases, with 18 bases between them. The sample comprised blood, either unsorted or a sorted T cell fraction (not recorded which). V usage is TRBV20-1 and J usage is TRBJ2-1; D unresolved. The receptor was isolated from a female donor with ankylosing spondylitis or in good health (not recorded which). The DNA of the CDR3 is TGCAGTGCTCAGGAGCTCGGGTCGCCAAATGAGCAGTTCTTC. It translates to CSAQELGSPNEQFF.